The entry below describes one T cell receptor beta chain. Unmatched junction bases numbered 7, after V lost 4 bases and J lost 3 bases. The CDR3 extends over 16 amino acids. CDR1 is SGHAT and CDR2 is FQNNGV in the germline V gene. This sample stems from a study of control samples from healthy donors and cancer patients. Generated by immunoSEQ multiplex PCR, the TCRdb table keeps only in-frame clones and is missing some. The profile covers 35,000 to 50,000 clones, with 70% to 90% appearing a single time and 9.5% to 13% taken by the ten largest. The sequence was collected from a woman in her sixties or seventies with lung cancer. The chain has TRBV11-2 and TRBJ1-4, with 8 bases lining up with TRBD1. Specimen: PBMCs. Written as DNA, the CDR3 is TGTGCCAGCAGCTCGCCCGGGACAGGTCCTAATGAAAAACTGTTTTTT. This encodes CASSSPGTGPNEKLFF.